The 6 T cell receptor beta chains presented below share a single source sample, sequenced in a study of blood T cell repertoires in COVID-19. The protocol was immunoSEQ multiplex PCR, while the TCRdb copy is restricted to in-frame clones and leaves out a portion. The sample carries roughly 200,000 clones, approximately 85% recorded once. Sequencing was carried out using PBMCs or T cells enriched from blood (not recorded which). Source of these receptors: a middle-aged man who had recovered from COVID-19.

This clone came up once. The rearrangement uses TRBV28 and TRBJ1-1, with D perhaps matching TRBD1 (5 bases). Germline CDR1 and CDR2: MDHEN and SYDVKM. V lost 4 bases and J 4 bases, leaving 13 bases between the germline ends. This CDR3 has 14 amino acids. The CDR3 DNA reads as TGTGCCAGCAGTTCGGCAGGGAAAGGCACTGAAGCTTTCTTT. It translates to CASSSAGKGTEAFF. Variable domain in full (rest from reference TRBV28 and TRBJ1-1): DVKVTQSSRYLVKRTGEKVFLECVQDMDHENMFWYRQDPGLGLRLIYFSYDVKMKEKGDIPEGYSVSREKKERFSLILESASTNQTSMYLCASSSAGKGTEAFFGQGTRLTVV.

The chain employs TRBV18 and TRBJ2-7; tentatively, D is TRBD2 (5 bases). This CDR3 comprises 13 residues. The V gene lost 3 bases and the J gene lost 2 bases, with 8 bases spanning the gap. CDR1 is KGHSH and CDR2 is LQKENI in the germline V gene. For the CDR3, the DNA is TGTGCCAGCTCACCGAGGGAAACCTACGAGCAGTACTTC. It codes for CASSPRETYEQYF.

The chain has TRBV7-3 and TRBJ1-1, with D possibly being TRBD1 (6 bases). The CDR3 consists of 13 residues. V was pared by 5 bases and J by 4 bases, with 11 bases between. CDR1 SGHTA and CDR2 FQGTGA come from the germline V gene. CDR3 region: CASSPTGSTEAFF. In nucleotides, the CDR3 is TGTGCCAGCAGCCCTACAGGGAGCACTGAAGCTTTCTTT.

The J gene is TRBJ1-2, the V gene TRBV24-1, with D possibly being TRBD1 (5 bases). The ends were cut back, 4 bases at V and 5 bases at J, with 19 bases in the middle. Looked up from germline, CDR1 is KGHDR and CDR2 is SFDVKD. This CDR3 comprises 16 residues. The CDR3 DNA reads TGTGCCACCAGTGACACCGGGGGGGGAGGCGTATATGGCTACACCTTC. Protein sequence: CATSDTGGGGVYGYTF.

The J gene is TRBJ1-1, the V gene TRBV5-1, with D perhaps TRBD1 (6 bases). From germline, CDR1 is SGHRS and CDR2 YFSETQ. V lost 0 bases and J 9 bases, leaving 15 bases between the germline ends. This CDR3 has 14 amino acids. DNA for the CDR3: TGCGCCAGCAGCTTGGAAGGGGGAGGGAGTCAAGCTTTCTTT. Translated: CASSLEGGGSQAFF.

The rearrangement joins TRBV9 to TRBJ2-5; D is perhaps TRBD2 (6 bases). Germline values: CDR1 SGDLS, CDR2 YYNGEE. The CDR3 totals 14 residues. Trimming took off 3 bases at V and 5 bases at J, with 14 bases between the two ends. The CDR3 DNA is TGTGCCAGCAGCGCCCACTCTCGGGGGGAGACCCAGTACTTC. Residues: CASSAHSRGETQYF.